These 30 T cell receptor beta chains originate from one sample sequenced in a study of T cells in Graves' hyperthyroidism and ophthalmopathy. What was amplified from RNA transcripts were TCR beta CDR3 regions. Researchers ran a first-round RT-PCR on the TCR CDR3 using the HTBI primer set. TCRdb fed the multiplex PCR reads into MiXCR, producing one record per CDR3 protein. The repertoire holds 450,000 to 550,000 distinct CDR3 sequences, with roughly a quarter as singletons. The source material was blood. Every receptor here comes from a woman in her 30s with Graves' ophthalmopathy.

A few counts support this clonotype. This chain joins TRBV7-2 and TRBJ1-2; D gene unclear. Germline V CDR1 and CDR2: SGHTA, FQGNSA. The CDR3 loop spans 14 amino acids. Trimming pared 7 bases from V and 3 bases from J, leaving 15 bases between. The CDR3 bases are TGTGCCAGCAACTCGGCCGGGCGCTACTATGGCTACACCTTC. It translates to CASNSAGRYYGYTF.

For the CDR3, the DNA is TGCGCCAGCAGTAACGGGGCCACCAATCAGCCCCAGCATTTT. This gives the protein CASSNGATNQPQHF. The gene calls are TRBV4-1 and TRBJ1-5; possibly TRBD1 for D (5 bases). Germline V CDR1 and CDR2: MGHRA, YSYEKL. Trimming removed 6 bases from V and 3 bases from J, with 12 bases in between. CDR3 size: 14 residues.

The chain joins TRBV12-3 or TRBV12-4 to TRBJ2-5; D is perhaps TRBD2 (7 bases). The CDR3 spans 14 residues. The V gene lost 6 bases and the J gene lost 5 bases, with 16 bases spanning the gap. Written as DNA, the CDR3 is TGTGCCAGCAGCCAAGGGGGGGGGCACGAGACCCAGTACTTC. Encoded protein: CASSQGGGHETQYF.

This sequence joins TRBV25-1 and TRBJ1-2; D perhaps matches TRBD1 (6 bases). The CDR3 covers 14 residues. CDR1 is MGHDK, CDR2 SYGVNS, per germline. V lost 2 bases, J lost 5 bases, and 12 bases lay in between. The CDR3 here is CASSESGGAYGYTF. The CDR3, as DNA: TGTGCCAGCAGTGAAAGTGGGGGCGCGTATGGCTACACCTTC.

This clonotype was recorded many times. This chain connects TRBV7-9 to TRBJ2-7; tentative D call: TRBD2 (6 bases). The CDR3 consists of 14 residues. The V gene's germline CDR1 is SEHNR and CDR2 FQNEAQ (reference sequence). V gave up 5 bases and J gave up 3 bases, with 14 bases separating them. This CDR3 is CASSPGLIYYEQYF. The CDR3, as DNA: TGTGCCAGCAGCCCAGGACTAATTTACTACGAGCAGTACTTC.

The table lists this clonotype with many counts. The chain couples TRBV28 to TRBJ2-2; D not certain. Trimming pared 3 bases from V and 4 bases from J, leaving 24 bases between. CDR3 length equals 19 residues. Germline V gene lookup returns CDR1 MDHEN and CDR2 SYDVKM. CDR3 nucleotides: TGTGCCAGCAGTTTTGATCTTCGTGGGGAAGATGGAATCACCGGGGAGCTGTTTTTT. As protein: CASSFDLRGEDGITGELFF.

This chain joins TRBV29-1 and TRBJ1-2, with 8 bases that match TRBD1. The J segment lost 5 bases and the V segment lost 5 bases, leaving 10 bases of the junction unmatched. Germline values: CDR1 SQVTM, CDR2 ANQGSEA. The CDR3 totals 14 residues. CDR3 in DNA: TGCAGCGTTTTGTTCCAGGGGGCACGGTATGGCTACACCTTC. Protein: CSVLFQGARYGYTF.

There are a few counts of this clonotype. The genes are TRBV11-2 and TRBJ2-1; D gene ambiguous. The CDR3 sequence is 11 residues long. Trimming pared 5 bases from V and 6 bases from J, leaving 5 bases between. CDR1 and CDR2 from the germline V gene are SGHAT and FQNNGV. CDR3 nucleotide sequence: TGTGCCAGCAGCGCCGTCAATGAGCAGTTCTTC. This gives the protein CASSAVNEQFF.

This clonotype was observed at least ten times. CDR3 nucleotides: TGTGCCAGCAGTATTGACAGGGAACGTGGCTACACCTTC. Residues: CASSIDRERGYTF. V is TRBV12-3 or TRBV12-4 and J is TRBJ1-2; 7 bases are a match to TRBD1. The CDR3 is made up of 13 amino acids. J lost 7 bases, V lost 5 bases, and 7 bases had no gene match.

This clonotype was seen a few times. The chain carries TRBV6-1 and TRBJ2-7; 8 bases map to TRBD1. The trim removed 2 bases at V and 3 bases at J, leaving 6 bases unmatched. CDR1 and CDR2 (germline): MNHNS, SASEGT. This CDR3 is 15 amino acids long. The DNA of the CDR3 is TGTGCCAGCAGTGAACAGTGGACAGGGAGCTACGAGCAGTACTTC. It is translated as CASSEQWTGSYEQYF.

This clonotype has just a few counts. The chain has TRBV4-1 and TRBJ1-5; 10 bases match TRBD1. The CDR3 is made up of 17 amino acids. Germline V gene lookup returns CDR1 MGHRA and CDR2 YSYEKL. V lost 2 bases and J lost 0; bases outside the gene matches: 4. DNA of the CDR3: TGCGCCAGCAGCCAATGGACAGGGGGGGATAGCAATCAGCCCCAGCATTTT. It translates to CASSQWTGGDSNQPQHF.

This clonotype was detected many times. V and J are TRBV10-3 and TRBJ1-3; the D gene is possibly TRBD1 (6 bases). The CDR3 length is 16 residues. Trimming pared 2 bases from V and 4 bases from J, leaving 15 bases between. Germline lookup yields CDR1 ENHRY and CDR2 SYGVKD. The DNA of the CDR3 is TGTGCCATCAGTGAGGAACCCGGGACATTCGGAAACACCATATATTTT. Protein: CAISEEPGTFGNTIYF.

This clonotype was observed many times. This sequence joins TRBV7-2 and TRBJ1-2; D ambiguous. CDR3 size: 10 residues. The germline gives CDR1 SGHTA, CDR2 FQGNSA. V was pared by 5 bases and J by 5 bases, with 3 bases between. CDR3 sequence: CASSGYGYTF. CDR3 coding DNA: TGTGCCAGCAGCGGGTATGGCTACACCTTC.

This clonotype was seen a handful of times. The chain couples TRBV4-2 to TRBJ2-7, with TRBD2 identical over 7 bases. Germline lookup yields CDR1 LGHNA and CDR2 YNFKEQ. The CDR3 runs to 13 residues. J was trimmed by 5 bases and V by 0 bases; bases with no gene match: 1. Here the CDR3 DNA reads TGTGCCAGCAGCCAAGACGCGGGGGACGAGCAGTACTTC. Translated: CASSQDAGDEQYF.

The genes are TRBV2 and TRBJ2-7; 7 nucleotides line up with TRBD2. With 7 bases clipped from V and 0 bases from J, the junction kept 6 bases outside the gene matches. CDR1 SNHLY and CDR2 FYNNEI come from the germline V gene. The CDR3 has 14 residues. The CDR3, as DNA: TGTGCCAGCACCCCGACTAGCAGCTCCTACGAGCAGTACTTC. Its translation is CASTPTSSSYEQYF.

V gene TRBV27 combines with J gene TRBJ2-7; D possibly uses TRBD1 or TRBD2 (5 bases each). This CDR3 is 15 amino acids long. Germline values: CDR1 MNHEY, CDR2 SMNVEV (reference sequence). Trimming cost V 0 bases and J 6 bases, with 15 bases left between them. The CDR3 coding sequence is TGTGCCAGCAGTTTATCGGGGGTAACGAGGAGCGAGCAGTACTTC. Translating it yields CASSLSGVTRSEQYF.

This clonotype was found many times. The chain uses TRBV28 and TRBJ2-7, with 9 positions matching TRBD1. Germline assignment: CDR1 MDHEN and CDR2 SYDVKM. This CDR3 spans 15 amino acids. Unmatched junction bases numbered 3, after V lost 3 bases and J lost 0 bases. CDR3 in DNA: TGTGCCAGCAGTTTGTCGGGACAGGGCTCCTACGAGCAGTACTTC. Translating it yields CASSLSGQGSYEQYF.

The chain carries TRBV4-3 and TRBJ1-3; a possible D gene is TRBD1 (5 bases). The CDR3 spans 17 residues. Germline CDR1 is LGHNA and CDR2 is YSLEER. Trimming left V 0 bases short and J 0 bases short, with 12 bases between. Here the CDR3 reads CASSQDRGSSSGNTIYF. Written as DNA, the CDR3 is TGCGCCAGCAGCCAAGATCGGGGCAGCTCCTCTGGAAACACCATATATTTT.

The chain joins TRBV5-1 to TRBJ2-7; 8 bases agree with TRBD2. Germline CDR1 reads SGHRS; CDR2 reads YFSETQ. The CDR3 is made up of 15 amino acids. V lost 4 bases, J lost 4 bases, and 10 bases stayed unmatched. CDR3 DNA sequence: TGCGCCAGCAGCCAAACTAGCGGTTCCTTATACGAGCAGTACTTC. It translates to CASSQTSGSLYEQYF.

The V call is TRBV4-1, the J call TRBJ1-2; possibly TRBD1 for D (6 bases). The CDR3 loop spans 15 amino acids. V was trimmed by 7 bases and J by 3 bases, leaving 18 bases between them. CDR1 is MGHRA, CDR2 YSYEKL, per germline. DNA of the CDR3: TGCGCCAGCACCCCGTCTTTGGGGGCATACTATGGCTACACCTTC. This translates into CASTPSLGAYYGYTF.

This chain links TRBV6-1 with TRBJ1-3, with D unclear. Germline CDR1 MNHNS, CDR2 SASEGT. With 5 bases removed from V and 4 bases from J, the gap between germline ends came to 15 bases. This CDR3 has 15 amino acids. The CDR3 region is CASSSPLDRGNTIYF. Here the CDR3 DNA reads TGTGCCAGCAGTAGCCCTCTGGATAGGGGAAACACCATATATTTT.

This clonotype was found many times. V usage is TRBV6-1 and J usage is TRBJ1-2; TRBD1 is a possible D gene (5 bases). Germline V lookup: CDR1 MNHNS, CDR2 SASEGT. The CDR3 consists of 18 residues. Trimming shortened V by 4 bases and J by 5 bases, and 26 bases separated the two germline ends. CDR3 bases: TGTGCCAGCAGTGTTTTCGGCACGTCAGGGAGTGTAAAGTATGGCTACACCTTC. It is translated as CASSVFGTSGSVKYGYTF.

This clonotype was counted a single time. The chain joins TRBV9 to TRBJ2-7, with 7 bases identical to TRBD1. The length of the CDR3 is 15 residues. Per germline, CDR1 SGDLS and CDR2 YYNGEE. J gave up 3 bases and V 0 bases, and 6 bases lay outside the gene matches. The CDR3 protein is CASSVEDRASYEQYF. Here the CDR3 DNA reads TGTGCCAGCAGCGTAGAAGACAGGGCTAGCTACGAGCAGTACTTC.

The chain has TRBV4-2 and TRBJ2-2; 7 positions match TRBD2. V trimming: 2 bases; J trimming: 4 bases; junction bases outside the gene matches: 13. The CDR3 consists of 18 residues. Germline V gives CDR1 LGHNA, CDR2 YNFKEQ. DNA for the CDR3: TGTGCCAGCAGCCAACGGGGGGAATCGCGGGGGAGCACCGGGGAGCTGTTTTTT. The encoded protein is CASSQRGESRGSTGELFF.

On this clonotype: A much larger clonotype is one base distant, so this may be a read error. The gene calls are TRBV6-1 and TRBJ2-5; 9 nucleotides line up with TRBD2. The CDR3 is made up of 15 amino acids. In germline, CDR1 is MNHNS, CDR2 SASEGT. The V and J ends lost 10 bases and 5 bases, in that order; junction bases with no gene match: 14. The CDR3 is CAIRRRGGAFETQYF. Written as DNA, the CDR3 is TGTGCCATCAGGAGGCGGGGGGGCGCCTTCGAGACCCAGTACTTC.

This clonotype has just one count. The gene calls are TRBV6-5 and TRBJ1-1, with D perhaps matching TRBD1 (6 bases). V lost 4 bases, J lost 3 bases, and 15 bases lay in between. The CDR3 has 15 residues. CDR1 and CDR2 from the germline V gene are MNHEY and SVGAGI. The CDR3 sequence: CASSLLQGRDTEAFF. CDR3 nucleotides: TGTGCCAGCAGTTTGCTACAGGGTAGGGACACTGAAGCTTTCTTT.

This clonotype showed up many times. This rearrangement joins TRBV19 to TRBJ2-2, with TRBD2 identical over 9 bases. This CDR3 has 17 amino acids. V shed 5 bases, J shed 6 bases, and the junction held 13 bases outside the gene matches. Per the germline V gene, CDR1 is LNHDA and CDR2 is SQIVND (reference sequence). For the CDR3, the DNA is TGTGCCAGTAGTCTAAGCGGACTAGCGTCTCTACCCGGGGAGCTGTTTTTT. Amino acid sequence: CASSLSGLASLPGELFF.

The chain employs TRBV30 and TRBJ2-7, with a weak D call TRBD1 (7 bases). CDR1 is GTSNPN and CDR2 is SVGIG in the germline V gene (reference sequence). Between the trimmed V and J ends, which lost 6 bases and 7 bases, there was a span of 16 bases. CDR3 length: 12 amino acids. This CDR3 is CACHQGGREQYF. Written as DNA, the CDR3 is TGTGCCTGCCACCAGGGGGGTCGGGAGCAGTACTTC.

The genes are TRBV29-1 and TRBJ2-7; 8 nucleotides align to TRBD2. Germline trimming cut 4 bases from V and 2 bases from J; bases unmatched to any gene: 10. The germline gives CDR1 SQVTM, CDR2 ANQGSEA. CDR3 length: 15 residues. In nucleotides, the CDR3 is TGCAGCGTTGGGCCGAGACTAGCGTTTACCTACGAGCAGTACTTC. It translates to CSVGPRLAFTYEQYF.

This clonotype was seen ten or more times. This sequence joins TRBV7-2 and TRBJ2-7; TRBD1 matches 8 bases. J lost 6 bases, V lost 2 bases, and 15 bases had no gene match. The CDR3 sequence is 17 residues long. Germline CDR1 SGHTA, CDR2 FQGNSA. As DNA, the CDR3 is TGTGCCAGCAGCTTATCGTGGGAGTTCCCGACAGGGGCCGAGCAGTACTTC. Its translation: CASSLSWEFPTGAEQYF.